This T cell receptor beta chain came from a study of cytomegalovirus exposure and HLA in healthy donors. Both 60 Vbeta primers and 13 Jbeta primers went into the PCR. Produced via immunoSEQ multiplex PCR; TCRdb's table is partial and in-frame only. The profile covers about 130,000 clones, with 75% to 85% appearing a single time and 2% to 3% taken by the ten largest. Germline values: CDR1 SGHNT, CDR2 YYREEE (reference sequence). V lost 2 bases and J 0 bases, leaving 12 bases between the germline ends. The length of the CDR3 is 16 residues. General study findings and limits: Excluded: some indistinguishable V segments such as TRBV6-2 and TRBV6-3.

In regard to this clone: Its specificity is not known.

The chain carries TRBV5-4 and TRBJ2-1, with D possibly being TRBD2 (6 bases). Sequenced input: PBMCs. The sequence was obtained from a man between 45 and 60 years old in good health and CMV-seronegative. The CDR3 is CASSFGGASSYNEQFF. The CDR3, as DNA: TGTGCCAGCAGCTTTGGAGGGGCCAGCTCCTACAATGAGCAGTTCTTC.